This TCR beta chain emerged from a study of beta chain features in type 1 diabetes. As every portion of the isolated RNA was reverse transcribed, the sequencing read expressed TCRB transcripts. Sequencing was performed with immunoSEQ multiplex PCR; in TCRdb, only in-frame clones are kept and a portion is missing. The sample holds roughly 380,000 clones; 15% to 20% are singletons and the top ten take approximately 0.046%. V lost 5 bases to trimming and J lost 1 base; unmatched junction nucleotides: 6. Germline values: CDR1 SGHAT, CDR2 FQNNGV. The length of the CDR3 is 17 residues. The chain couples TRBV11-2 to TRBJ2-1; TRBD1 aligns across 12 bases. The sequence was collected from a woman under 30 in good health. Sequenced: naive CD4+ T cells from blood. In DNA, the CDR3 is TGTGCCAGCAGCCTGGGACAGGGGGCTATATCCTACAATGAGCAGTTCTTC. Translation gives CASSLGQGAISYNEQFF. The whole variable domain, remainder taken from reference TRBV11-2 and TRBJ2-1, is EAGVAQSPRYKIIEKRQSVAFWCNPISGHATLYWYQQILGQGPKLLIQFQNNGVVDDSQLPKDRFSAERLKGVDSTLKIQPAKLEDSAVYLCASSLGQGAISYNEQFFGPGTRLTVL.